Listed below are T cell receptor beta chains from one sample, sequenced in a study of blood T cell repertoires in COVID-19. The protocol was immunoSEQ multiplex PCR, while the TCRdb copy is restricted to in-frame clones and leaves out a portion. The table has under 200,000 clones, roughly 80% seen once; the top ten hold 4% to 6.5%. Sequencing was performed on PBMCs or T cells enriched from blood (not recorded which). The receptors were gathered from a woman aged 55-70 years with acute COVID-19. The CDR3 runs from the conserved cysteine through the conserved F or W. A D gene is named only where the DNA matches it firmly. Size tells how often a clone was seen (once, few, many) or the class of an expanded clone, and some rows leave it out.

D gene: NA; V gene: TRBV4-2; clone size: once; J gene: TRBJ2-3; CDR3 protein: CASSQDRLGGKDTQYF; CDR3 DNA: TGTGCCAGCAGCCAAGATCGGCTCGGAGGAAAAGATACGCAGTATTTT
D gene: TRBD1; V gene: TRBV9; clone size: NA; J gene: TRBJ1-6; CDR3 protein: CASSSRQGNSPLHF; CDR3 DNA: TGTGCCAGCAGCTCCAGACAGGGTAATTCACCCCTCCACTTT
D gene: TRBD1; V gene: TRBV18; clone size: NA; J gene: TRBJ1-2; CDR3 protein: CASSPWTGYGYGYTF; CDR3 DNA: TGTGCCAGCTCACCATGGACAGGCTACGGCTATGGCTACACCTTC
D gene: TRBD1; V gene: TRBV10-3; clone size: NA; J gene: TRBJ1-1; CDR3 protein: CAISESSQGVHTEAFF; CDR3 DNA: TGTGCCATCAGTGAGTCGTCCCAGGGGGTGCACACTGAAGCTTTCTTT
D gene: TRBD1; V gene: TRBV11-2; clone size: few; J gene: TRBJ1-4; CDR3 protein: CASSQMSRGHEKLFF; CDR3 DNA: TGTGCCAGCAGCCAAATGTCCAGGGGGCATGAAAAACTGTTTTTT
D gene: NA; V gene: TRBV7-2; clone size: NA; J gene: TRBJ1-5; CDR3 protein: CASSKQGFPDQPQHF; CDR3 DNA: TGTGCCAGCAGCAAACAGGGTTTTCCAGACCAGCCCCAGCATTTT
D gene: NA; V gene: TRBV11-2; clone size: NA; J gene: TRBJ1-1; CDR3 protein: CASSLVAGVRTEAFF; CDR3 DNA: TGTGCCAGCAGCTTAGTTGCAGGGGTAAGAACTGAAGCTTTCTTT
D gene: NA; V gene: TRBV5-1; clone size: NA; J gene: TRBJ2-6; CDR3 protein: CASGLSGANVLTF; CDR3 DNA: TGCGCCAGCGGGCTCTCTGGGGCCAACGTCCTGACTTTC
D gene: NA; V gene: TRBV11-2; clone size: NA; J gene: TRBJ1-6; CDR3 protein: CASSLEWPGFQDSPLHF; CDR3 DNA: TGTGCCAGCAGCTTAGAATGGCCAGGGTTTCAAGATTCACCCCTCCACTTT
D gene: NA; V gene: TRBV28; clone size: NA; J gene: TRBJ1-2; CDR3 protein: CASSRRQTLANYGYTF; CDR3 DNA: TGTGCCAGCAGCCGTAGACAGACTTTAGCTAACTATGGCTACACCTTC
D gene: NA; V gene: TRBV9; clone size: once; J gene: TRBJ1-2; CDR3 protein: CASSRNSYGYTF; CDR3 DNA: TGTGCCAGCTCCCGGAACAGTTATGGCTACACCTTC
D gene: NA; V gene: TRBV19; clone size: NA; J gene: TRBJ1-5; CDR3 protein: CASRTFDISNQPQHF; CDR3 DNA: TGTGCCAGTAGGACATTTGACATTAGCAATCAGCCCCAGCATTTT
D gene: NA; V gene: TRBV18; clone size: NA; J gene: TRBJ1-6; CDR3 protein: CASSQVEGNSPLHF; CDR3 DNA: TGTGCCAGCTCCCAGGTGGAGGGTAATTCACCCCTCCACTTT
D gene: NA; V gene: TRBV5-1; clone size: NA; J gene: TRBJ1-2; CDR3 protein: CASSLGGSLNYGYTF; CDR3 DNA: TGCGCCAGCAGCTTAGGGGGTTCCCTTAACTATGGCTACACCTTC
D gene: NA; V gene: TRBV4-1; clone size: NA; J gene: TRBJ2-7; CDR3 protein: CASSQDGLESYEQYF; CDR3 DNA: TGCGCCAGCAGCCAAGACGGACTTGAATCCTACGAGCAGTACTTC
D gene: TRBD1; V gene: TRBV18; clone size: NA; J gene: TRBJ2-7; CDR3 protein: CASSPRSGGAYEQYF; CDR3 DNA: TGTGCCAGCTCACCAAGGTCAGGGGGCGCCTACGAGCAGTACTTC
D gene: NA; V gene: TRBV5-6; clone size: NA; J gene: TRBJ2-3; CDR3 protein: CASSSAHKADTQYF; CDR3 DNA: TGTGCCAGCAGCTCCGCACACAAAGCAGATACGCAGTATTTT
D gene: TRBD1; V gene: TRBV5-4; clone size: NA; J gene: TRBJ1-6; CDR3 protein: CASSLHGQGRSPLHF; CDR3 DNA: TGTGCCAGCAGCTTGCACGGACAGGGACGGTCACCCCTCCACTTT
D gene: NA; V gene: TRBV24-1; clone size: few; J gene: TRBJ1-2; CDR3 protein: CATSDGRRRGNYGYTF; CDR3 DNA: TGTGCCACCAGTGATGGTAGGCGCAGAGGGAACTATGGCTACACCTTC
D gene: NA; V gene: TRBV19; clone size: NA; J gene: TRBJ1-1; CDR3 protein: CASRTGFTEAFF; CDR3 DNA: TGTGCCAGTAGAACAGGGTTCACTGAAGCTTTCTTT
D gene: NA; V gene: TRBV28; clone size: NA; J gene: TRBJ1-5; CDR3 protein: CASTLQGLFNQPQHF; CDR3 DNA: TGTGCCAGCACCTTACAGGGTCTCTTCAATCAGCCCCAGCATTTT
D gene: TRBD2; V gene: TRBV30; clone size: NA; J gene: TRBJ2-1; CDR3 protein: CAWSALAGNRHEQFF; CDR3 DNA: TGTGCCTGGAGTGCCTTAGCGGGAAACAGACATGAGCAGTTCTTC